The 17 T cell receptor beta chains listed next were all sequenced from one sample in a study of T-cell memory formation after mild COVID-19. Each CDR3 protein is one row after TCRdb ran MiXCR on the 5' RACE reads. The sample shows fewer than 500,000 distinct CDR3 sequences, approximately 23% of them seen only once. Sequenced material: PBMCs or a T cell subset sorted from them (not recorded which). Every receptor here comes from an adult woman who had mild COVID-19 (a few samples of this study predate the infection). Cell type and time point are not known.

The gene calls are TRBV12-3 or TRBV12-4 and TRBJ1-2; 9 bases fit TRBD1. This CDR3 has 13 residues. V trimming: 6 bases; J trimming: 7 bases; junction bases outside the gene matches: 6. The CDR3 spells CASSPTGGGGYTF. The CDR3 nucleotides read TGTGCCAGCAGCCCCACAGGGGGCGGTGGCTACACCTTC.

This clonotype was counted a few times. The V call is TRBV7-9, the J call TRBJ1-4; D is ambiguous. V lost 0 bases, J lost 3 bases, and 11 bases lay in between. Germline V gives CDR1 SEHNR, CDR2 FQNEAQ (reference sequence). CDR3 length equals 16 residues. The CDR3 sequence is CASSLAAASPNEKLFF. The DNA of the CDR3 is TGTGCCAGCAGCTTAGCTGCCGCCAGTCCTAATGAAAAACTGTTTTTT.

The chain has TRBV19 and TRBJ1-1; 7 nucleotides align to TRBD1. Germline CDR1 LNHDA, CDR2 SQIVND (reference sequence). The CDR3 is 13 residues long. Trimming cost V 10 bases and J 3 bases; bases outside gene matches: 8. The CDR3 sequence: CATSRQGYTEAFF. CDR3 bases: TGTGCCACATCCCGACAGGGCTACACTGAAGCTTTCTTT. The full variable domain, rest sourced from reference TRBV19 and TRBJ1-1, is DGGITQSPKYLFRKEGQNVTLSCEQNLNHDAMYWYRQDPGQGLRLIYYSQIVNDFQKGDIAEGYSVSREKKESFPLTVTSAQKNPTAFYLCATSRQGYTEAFFGQGTRLTVV.

This chain joins TRBV6-1 and TRBJ1-1; weak D call: TRBD1 (5 bases). The CDR3 covers 13 residues. In germline, CDR1 is MNHNS, CDR2 SASEGT. The V end lost 6 bases, the J end lost 0 bases, and 8 bases lay between the germline ends. The CDR3 sequence: CASRGLLNTEAFF. CDR3 coding DNA: TGTGCCAGCAGGGGACTCCTGAACACTGAAGCTTTCTTT.

This clonotype has at least ten counts. This chain connects TRBV7-9 to TRBJ2-7; 7 nucleotides agree with TRBD1. Trimming removed 1 base from V and 0 bases from J; junction bases left unmatched: 6. The CDR3 is 16 amino acids. Per germline, CDR1 SEHNR and CDR2 FQNEAQ (reference sequence). This chain's CDR3 is CASSLVRGRSSYEQYF. DNA of the CDR3: TGTGCCAGCAGCTTAGTTAGGGGGCGAAGCTCCTACGAGCAGTACTTC.

V usage is TRBV6-5 and J usage is TRBJ1-1, with 10 bases fitting TRBD1. CDR3 length: 18 amino acids. Germline values: CDR1 MNHEY, CDR2 SVGAGI. V shed 2 bases and J 4 bases; nucleotides not matched to a gene: 13. Here the CDR3 DNA reads TGTGCCAGCAGTTACCTTATCGGGACAGGGGCCGGTGGCACTGAAGCTTTCTTT. Its protein product is CASSYLIGTGAGGTEAFF.

The chain employs TRBV14 and TRBJ1-2, with a possible D match to TRBD1 (5 bases). In germline, CDR1 is SGHDN, CDR2 FVKESK. V was shortened by 6 bases and J by 8 bases, with 13 bases between the two germline ends. The CDR3 totals 12 residues. CDR3 sequence reads: CASSYAGLGYTF. CDR3 DNA: TGTGCCAGCAGTTACGCGGGGCTGGGCTACACCTTC.

This clonotype was seen more than once but under ten times. The chain carries TRBV6-5 and TRBJ2-1; D is undetermined. V was trimmed by 0 bases and J by 0 bases, leaving 9 bases between them. Germline V lookup: CDR1 MNHEY, CDR2 SVGAGI. The CDR3 totals 16 residues. The CDR3 DNA reads TGTGCCAGCAGTTACTCCCCAGCGAGCTCCTACAATGAGCAGTTCTTC. Protein: CASSYSPASSYNEQFF.

J is TRBJ2-1 and V is TRBV6-2 or TRBV6-3, with unresolved D. V was clipped by 5 bases and J by 8 bases, with 19 bases between them. Germline V gene lookup returns CDR1 MNHEY and CDR2 SVGEGT. CDR3 size: 15 residues. The CDR3 loop is CASSEPLGPSDEQFF. The CDR3, as DNA: TGTGCCAGCAGTGAACCTCTGGGCCCGTCGGATGAGCAGTTCTTC.

J is TRBJ2-3 and V is TRBV20-1, with D perhaps given as TRBD1 or TRBD2 (5 bases each). CDR3 length: 12 residues. Trimming shortened V by 5 bases and J by 4 bases, and 10 bases separated the two germline ends. Germline V CDR1 and CDR2: DFQATT, SNEGSKA (reference sequence). CDR3 sequence reads: CSAPMGADTQYF. In DNA, the CDR3 is TGCAGTGCTCCGATGGGGGCAGATACGCAGTATTTT.

V gene TRBV28 combines with J gene TRBJ2-1, with a possible D match to TRBD2 (5 bases). Germline-derived CDR1 and CDR2 are MDHEN and SYDVKM. Trimming stripped 3 bases from V and 7 bases from J, with 7 bases between. The CDR3 extends over 12 amino acids. CDR3 DNA sequence: TGTGCCAGCAGTTTTGAGGGAAATGAGCAGTTCTTC. As protein: CASSFEGNEQFF. Together with reference TRBV28 and TRBJ2-1, the CDR3 gives the full variable domain: DVKVTQSSRYLVKRTGEKVFLECVQDMDHENMFWYRQDPGLGLRLIYFSYDVKMKEKGDIPEGYSVSREKKERFSLILESASTNQTSMYLCASSFEGNEQFFGPGTRLTVL.

The chain has TRBV20-1 and TRBJ1-4; 10 positions agree with TRBD1. The CDR3 consists of 13 residues. CDR1 and CDR2 from the germline V gene are DFQATT and SNEGSKA (reference sequence). The trim removed 3 bases at V and 10 bases at J, leaving 5 bases unmatched. CDR3 bases: TGCAGTGCTAGGGACAGGGGGATTGGAAAACTGTTTTTT. Its protein is CSARDRGIGKLFF.

The chain combines TRBV7-9 with TRBJ2-5; 9 bases are shared with TRBD2. CDR3 length: 17 residues. The V segment lost 5 bases and the J segment 4 bases; nucleotides outside the gene matches: 14. Germline assignment: CDR1 SEHNR and CDR2 FQNEAQ (reference sequence). The CDR3 protein is CASSLVPPSGIGETQYF. The CDR3 DNA reads as TGTGCCAGCAGCCTGGTTCCCCCTAGCGGGATAGGAGAGACCCAGTACTTC. Looking up the rest from reference TRBV7-9 and TRBJ2-5 gives the full variable domain: DTGVSQNPRHKITKRGQNVTFRCDPISEHNRLYWYRQTLGQGPEFLTYFQNEAQLEKSRLLSDRFSAERPKGSFSTLEIQRTEQGDSAMYLCASSLVPPSGIGETQYFGPGTRLLVL.

This CDR3 reads CASSHIRGGRGSYEQYF. The DNA for the CDR3 is TGTGCCAGCAGCCACATACGGGGGGGCCGGGGCTCCTACGAGCAGTACTTC. The chain employs TRBV11-2 and TRBJ2-7, with 8 bases lining up with TRBD2. The CDR3 runs to 17 residues. Germline loops: CDR1 SGHAT, CDR2 FQNNGV. V lost 5 bases, J lost 0 bases, and 12 bases stayed unmatched.

This clonotype has more than one count but fewer than ten. This sequence joins TRBV20-1 and TRBJ1-2, with D hard to call. Germline-derived CDR1 and CDR2 are DFQATT and SNEGSKA (reference sequence). Trimming took off 3 bases at V and 3 bases at J, with 8 bases between the two ends. This CDR3 has 12 amino acids. The CDR3, as DNA: TGCAGTGCTAGGCGGCAAGACTATGGCTACACCTTC. This gives the protein CSARRQDYGYTF.

J is TRBJ2-1 and V is TRBV6-6; D is tentatively TRBD1 or TRBD2 (7 bases each). V lost 2 bases to trimming and J lost 15 bases, with 17 bases between them. The germline gives CDR1 MNHNY, CDR2 SVGAGI (reference sequence). CDR3 length equals 13 residues. The CDR3 bases are TGTGCCAGCAGTTACCGAAGCGGGACAGTAGGGTTCTTC. Amino acid sequence: CASSYRSGTVGFF.

The chain combines TRBV5-1 with TRBJ1-2, with TRBD1 matching over 11 bases. Germline CDR1 and CDR2: SGHRS and YFSETQ. The ends lost 4 bases at V and 7 bases at J; junction bases unmatched: 15. The CDR3 spans 17 residues. The CDR3 bases are TGCGCCAGCAGCCCCGGGGACAGGGGGGCTTCGGTGGCTGGCTACACCTTC. This translates into CASSPGDRGASVAGYTF.